The clone carrying this TCR beta chain is a singleton in its sample. Its antigen is unknown. This specimen comes from a study of shared clonotypes between healthy human individuals. Method: immunoSEQ multiplex PCR; TCRdb's copy keeps in-frame clones and lacks some. The table has roughly 2.2 million clones, just under 95% seen once; the top ten hold 0.3% to 0.4%. From germline, CDR1 is SGHNT and CDR2 YYREEE (reference sequence). Unmatched junction bases numbered 9, after V lost 4 bases and J lost 1 base. There are 16 residues in the CDR3. Broader study findings: Sharing of clonotypes among donors was expected to vary with sequencing depth.

The clonotype was recovered from a man aged 18-30 years in good health. Some clones in this sample may be carry-over from other donors' samples. The material sequenced was naive CD4+ T cells from PBMCs. This sample's subset: CD45RA+ positively selected. J is TRBJ1-1 and V is TRBV5-4; TRBD1 agrees at 8 bases. CDR3 protein: CASSSQGARQNTEAFF. As DNA, the CDR3 is TGTGCCAGCAGCAGCCAGGGGGCGCGACAGAACACTGAAGCTTTCTTT.